The 29 T cell receptor beta chains below come from one sample, sequenced in a study of T cells after posttransplantation cyclophosphamide. Generated by immunoSEQ multiplex PCR, the TCRdb table keeps only in-frame clones and is missing some. The sample shows some 12,000 clones, 85% to 95% of them seen only once. The source material was naive CD8+ T cells sorted from PBMCs. These receptors were collected from a man younger than 40 in good health and a related stem cell transplant donor.

The gene calls are TRBV11-1 and TRBJ1-1, with a weak D call TRBD1 (5 bases). CDR1 SGHAT and CDR2 FQDESV come from the germline V gene (reference sequence). This CDR3 is built from 14 residues. Between the trimmed V and J ends, which lost 5 bases and 5 bases, there was a span of 15 bases. The CDR3 reads CASSPPRGGTEAFF. The CDR3 DNA sequence: TGTGCCAGCAGCCCCCCCCGCGGGGGGACTGAAGCTTTCTTT.

The V and J genes are TRBV7-3 and TRBJ2-1; D call uncertain. Trimming stripped 0 bases from V and 3 bases from J, with 6 bases between. The germline V gene encodes CDR1 SGHTA and CDR2 FQGTGA. The CDR3 has 14 amino acids. This CDR3 reads CASSLTGGYNEQFF. The CDR3 DNA sequence: TGTGCCAGCAGCTTAACCGGTGGCTACAATGAGCAGTTCTTC.

The V gene is TRBV29-1, the J gene TRBJ1-1; 7 nucleotides align to TRBD1. V was clipped by 6 bases and J by 3 bases; unmatched bases: 7. CDR3 length: 13 residues. The V gene's germline CDR1 is SQVTM and CDR2 ANQGSEA. The CDR3 region is CSVSRQGHTEAFF. CDR3 nucleotides: TGCAGCGTCAGCCGACAGGGCCACACTGAAGCTTTCTTT.

V usage is TRBV4-1 and J usage is TRBJ2-7, with D possibly matching TRBD2 (7 bases). Germline assignment: CDR1 MGHRA and CDR2 YSYEKL. Trimming removed 0 bases from V and 7 bases from J, with 19 bases in between. CDR3 length equals 16 residues. The CDR3 DNA follows: TGCGCCAGCAGCCAAGATAGGGGGGGACCCGCGGGAGAGCAGTACTTC. Translated, it gives CASSQDRGGPAGEQYF.

The chain recombines TRBV4-1 with TRBJ2-2; TRBD1 might be the D (5 bases). The CDR3 covers 14 residues. Germline V gives CDR1 MGHRA, CDR2 YSYEKL. The V gene lost 4 bases and the J gene lost 4 bases, with 10 bases spanning the gap. As DNA, the CDR3 is TGCGCCAGCAGCCTTAGCCAGGGCACCGGGGAGCTGTTTTTT. Protein product: CASSLSQGTGELFF.

The chain links TRBV28 to TRBJ2-5; 8 positions agree with TRBD2. Germline CDR1 and CDR2: MDHEN and SYDVKM. V dropped 8 bases and J dropped 3; count of bases not matched to a gene: 14. The CDR3 has 16 residues. Here the CDR3 reads CASGSTPGGAEETQYF. The CDR3 DNA reads as TGTGCCAGCGGTAGTACCCCCGGGGGGGCAGAAGAGACCCAGTACTTC.

The rearrangement uses TRBV19 and TRBJ2-5; 15 bases match TRBD2. Per germline, CDR1 LNHDA and CDR2 SQIVND (reference sequence). The CDR3 is made up of 16 amino acids. V shed 5 bases and J 5 bases; nucleotides not matched to a gene: 6. The CDR3, as DNA: TGTGCCAGTAGTCGGACTAGCGGGGGGGTTCAGGAGACCCAGTACTTC. It is translated as CASSRTSGGVQETQYF.

The V gene is TRBV10-1, the J gene TRBJ1-1, with D tentatively TRBD1 (6 bases). V lost 1 base and J lost 5, with 11 bases in between. The CDR3 runs to 14 residues. Germline V gene sequence: CDR1 WNHNN, CDR2 SYGVQD (reference sequence). The CDR3 coding sequence is TGCGCCAGCAGTGAGTTCTACCAGGGGACTGAAGCTTTCTTT. Translated, it gives CASSEFYQGTEAFF.

The V gene is TRBV11-2, the J gene TRBJ1-4; 8 bases line up with TRBD1. The trim removed 5 bases at V and 9 bases at J, leaving 11 bases unmatched. CDR3 length: 15 residues. Germline values: CDR1 SGHAT, CDR2 FQNNGV. CDR3 nucleotides: TGTGCCAGCAGCCCCCGGACAGGGAGTTTTAAAAAACTGTTTTTT. It translates to CASSPRTGSFKKLFF.

This clone was found once. The V gene is TRBV27, the J gene TRBJ1-6; D gene unclear. This CDR3 is built from 13 residues. V gave up 5 bases and J gave up 9 bases, with 11 bases separating them. Germline V CDR1 and CDR2: MNHEY, SMNVEV (reference sequence). The CDR3 DNA reads TGTGCCAGCAGTATCGGGGTTGCTTCACCCCTCCACTTT. Translating gives CASSIGVASPLHF.

The chain employs TRBV9 and TRBJ2-3; D is possibly TRBD2 (7 bases). V was cut by 0 bases and J by 6 bases, with 14 bases left in between. The CDR3 loop spans 15 amino acids. Germline CDR1 reads SGDLS; CDR2 reads YYNGEE. DNA of the CDR3: TGTGCCAGCAGCGTAGCTCGGGGGGCCTGGGATACGCAGTATTTT. It codes for CASSVARGAWDTQYF.

This clone is a singleton in its sample. This chain connects TRBV28 to TRBJ2-5, with a weak D call TRBD2 (5 bases). This CDR3 comprises 13 residues. Germline loops: CDR1 MDHEN, CDR2 SYDVKM. V lost 6 bases and J 9 bases, leaving 17 bases between the germline ends. CDR3 sequence reads: CASRPGRGRAQYF. CDR3 nucleotides: TGTGCCAGCAGGCCTGGACGGGGTCGGGCCCAGTACTTC. Full variable domain (outside the CDR3, taken from reference TRBV28 and TRBJ2-5): DVKVTQSSRYLVKRTGEKVFLECVQDMDHENMFWYRQDPGLGLRLIYFSYDVKMKEKGDIPEGYSVSREKKERFSLILESASTNQTSMYLCASRPGRGRAQYFGPGTRLLVL.

This chain connects TRBV5-6 to TRBJ2-1, with D tentatively TRBD2 (6 bases). Trimming took 3 bases from V and 8 from J, leaving 6 bases between them. The CDR3 spans 11 residues. Per the germline V gene, CDR1 is SGHDT and CDR2 is YYEEEE. CDR3 loop: CASSWGDEQFF. CDR3 in DNA: TGTGCCAGCAGCTGGGGGGATGAGCAGTTCTTC.

This sequence joins TRBV9 and TRBJ2-2, with D uncertain. Germline CDR1 reads SGDLS; CDR2 reads YYNGEE. Trimming cost V 1 base and J 5 bases, with 6 bases left between them. The CDR3 is 13 residues long. The DNA for the CDR3 is TGTGCCAGCAGCGTATACGGGACCGGGGAGCTGTTTTTT. This translates into CASSVYGTGELFF.

V gene TRBV5-6 combines with J gene TRBJ1-5; the D gene is possibly TRBD1 (6 bases). In germline, CDR1 is SGHDT, CDR2 YYEEEE. Trimming pared 2 bases from V and 2 bases from J, leaving 11 bases between. This CDR3 has 15 residues. In nucleotides, the CDR3 is TGTGCCAGCAGCTTAACGGCAGGGGGCAATCAGCCCCAGCATTTT. Amino acids: CASSLTAGGNQPQHF.

The chain couples TRBV27 to TRBJ2-2; D call uncertain. The ends were cut back, 5 bases at V and 4 bases at J, with 11 bases in the middle. From germline, CDR1 is MNHEY and CDR2 SMNVEV (reference sequence). The CDR3 spans 14 residues. CDR3 sequence: CASSLSGGTGELFF. CDR3 DNA sequence: TGTGCCAGCAGTCTTTCCGGCGGCACCGGGGAGCTGTTTTTT.

The chain carries TRBV28 and TRBJ1-1; TRBD1 agrees at 8 bases. This CDR3 has 15 amino acids. The V gene's germline CDR1 is MDHEN and CDR2 SYDVKM. Losses at the gene ends were 5 bases for V and 4 bases for J; bases not matched to a gene: 9. The CDR3 here is CASSPYRGRGTEAFF. As DNA, the CDR3 is TGTGCCAGCAGTCCCTACAGGGGGAGGGGCACTGAAGCTTTCTTT.

CDR3 nucleotides: TGTGCCATCAGTTCAGAGGGCTCCTATAATTCACCCCTCCACTTT. Amino acids: CAISSEGSYNSPLHF. The gene calls are TRBV10-3 and TRBJ1-6, with D unresolved. Per germline, CDR1 ENHRY and CDR2 SYGVKD. Trimming left V 5 bases short and J 0 bases short, with 8 bases between. The CDR3 runs 15 residues.

This sequence joins TRBV27 and TRBJ2-7; D perhaps matches TRBD2 (6 bases). The CDR3 runs to 15 residues. Germline lookup yields CDR1 MNHEY and CDR2 SMNVEV (reference sequence). V shed 0 bases and J shed 3 bases, with 12 bases lying between them. The CDR3 bases are TGTGCCAGCAGTTTATCGCCGCAGGGAGGCTACGAGCAGTACTTC. Translated, it gives CASSLSPQGGYEQYF.

V is TRBV9 and J is TRBJ2-1; 10 bases agree with TRBD1. This CDR3 contains 16 residues. J lost 2 bases, V lost 4 bases, and 6 bases had no gene match. Germline V CDR1 and CDR2: SGDLS, YYNGEE. The CDR3 spells CASSPGQGPPYNEQFF. The CDR3 coding sequence is TGTGCCAGCAGCCCGGGACAGGGGCCACCCTACAATGAGCAGTTCTTC. Looking up the rest from reference TRBV9 and TRBJ2-1 gives the full variable domain: DSGVTQTPKHLITATGQRVTLRCSPRSGDLSVYWYQQSLDQGLQFLIQYYNGEERAKGNILERFSAQQFPDLHSELNLSSLELGDSALYFCASSPGQGPPYNEQFFGPGTRLTVL.

CDR3 residues: CASSVGGVAEQYF. The CDR3 DNA reads TGTGCCAGCAGCGTAGGCGGGGTGGCCGAGCAGTACTTC. V usage is TRBV9 and J usage is TRBJ2-7; TRBD2 might be the D (6 bases). Trimming stripped 0 bases from V and 6 bases from J, with 10 bases between. The germline V gene encodes CDR1 SGDLS and CDR2 YYNGEE. This CDR3 contains 13 residues.

V and J are TRBV11-2 and TRBJ1-4; 8 bases align to TRBD1. CDR3 size: 16 residues. After removal of 5 bases from V and 8 bases from J, the junction contained 13 bases not matched to a gene. The germline gives CDR1 SGHAT, CDR2 FQNNGV. The CDR3 sequence is CASSTRQGLEGEKLFF. As DNA, the CDR3 is TGTGCCAGCAGCACGCGACAGGGGCTGGAAGGAGAAAAACTGTTTTTT.

Only one count was recorded for this clone. The chain joins TRBV4-3 to TRBJ2-7, with TRBD1 matching over 11 bases. The germline V gene encodes CDR1 LGHNA and CDR2 YSLEER. Trimming at V came to 5 bases and at J to 5 bases, leaving 8 bases not matched to a gene. This CDR3 has 15 residues. The CDR3 bases are TGCGCCAGCAGCTATCGGACAGGGGGCAACGACGAGCAGTACTTC. Its protein product is CASSYRTGGNDEQYF.

The rearrangement uses TRBV2 and TRBJ2-5, with D possibly being TRBD2 (5 bases). Looked up from germline, CDR1 is SNHLY and CDR2 is FYNNEI. CDR3 length: 14 amino acids. V lost 3 bases, J lost 2 bases, and 10 bases lay in between. The CDR3 sequence is CASSDAGEQETQYF. The CDR3 DNA follows: TGTGCCAGCAGTGATGCCGGGGAACAAGAGACCCAGTACTTC.

This chain links TRBV7-3 with TRBJ2-1; 7 bases fit TRBD1. The CDR3 spans 12 residues. CDR1 and CDR2 (germline): SGHTA, FQGTGA. V gave up 11 bases and J gave up 4 bases; unmatched junction bases: 5. This CDR3 reads CASGDSYNEQFF. The CDR3 DNA is TGTGCCTCTGGGGACAGTTACAATGAGCAGTTCTTC.

This clone was recorded only once. V gene TRBV28 combines with J gene TRBJ1-6, with D unresolved. Germline assignment: CDR1 MDHEN and CDR2 SYDVKM. Trimming stripped 7 bases from V and 6 bases from J, with 13 bases between. The CDR3 sequence is 14 residues long. The CDR3 loop is CASTLGVGNSPLHF. The CDR3 nucleotides are TGTGCCAGCACCCTCGGAGTGGGTAATTCACCCCTCCACTTT.

The chain links TRBV7-6 to TRBJ1-2, with D possibly matching TRBD1 (6 bases). V lost 4 bases and J 7 bases, leaving 13 bases between the germline ends. CDR3 length equals 13 residues. Germline CDR1 and CDR2: SGHVS and FNYEAQ. The CDR3 reads CASSSGLGGGYTF. The DNA for the CDR3 is TGTGCCAGCAGCTCCGGTCTAGGGGGTGGCTACACCTTC.

V and J are TRBV13 and TRBJ2-1, with 12 bases aligning to TRBD1. CDR3 length equals 15 residues. J gave up 7 bases and V 4 bases, and 5 bases lay outside the gene matches. Germline V gene sequence: CDR1 PRHDT, CDR2 FYEKMQ (reference sequence). The CDR3 bases are TGTGCCAGCAGCTGGGGACAGGGGGCTTCGAATGAGCAGTTCTTC. It is translated as CASSWGQGASNEQFF.

V usage is TRBV4-1 and J usage is TRBJ1-4; 10 nucleotides align to TRBD1. The CDR3 totals 18 residues. Germline V gene sequence: CDR1 MGHRA, CDR2 YSYEKL. V was clipped by 1 base and J by 8 bases; unmatched bases: 13. The CDR3 region is CASSQATGGDDSKEKLFF. Written as DNA, the CDR3 is TGCGCCAGCAGCCAAGCGACAGGGGGCGATGATTCAAAGGAAAAACTGTTTTTT.